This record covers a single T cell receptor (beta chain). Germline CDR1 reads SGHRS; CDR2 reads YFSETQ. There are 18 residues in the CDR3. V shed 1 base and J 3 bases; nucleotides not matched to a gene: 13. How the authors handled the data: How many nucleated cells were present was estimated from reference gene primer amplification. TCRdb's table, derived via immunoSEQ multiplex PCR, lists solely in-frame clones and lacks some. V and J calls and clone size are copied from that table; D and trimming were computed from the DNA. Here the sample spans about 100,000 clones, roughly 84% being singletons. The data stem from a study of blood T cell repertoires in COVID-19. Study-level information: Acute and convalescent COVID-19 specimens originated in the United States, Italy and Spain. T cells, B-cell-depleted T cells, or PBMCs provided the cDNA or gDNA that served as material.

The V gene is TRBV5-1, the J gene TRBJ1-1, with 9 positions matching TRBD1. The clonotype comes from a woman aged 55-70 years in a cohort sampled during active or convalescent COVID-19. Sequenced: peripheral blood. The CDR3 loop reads CASSLWGPRRQGDTEAFF. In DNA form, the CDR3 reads TGCGCCAGCAGCTTGTGGGGGCCCAGGAGACAGGGGGACACTGAAGCTTTCTTT.